This T cell receptor (beta chain) was captured in a study of T-cell reconstitution after alpha-beta-depleted transplantation in children. Study-wide results and limits: Several hundred graft clones that had expanded were reportedly the source of alpha-beta T cells about two months after transplant. Among T cells one year after transplant, newly produced cells accounted for most counts and diversity. The high TCRbeta diversity at day 60 in some patients came from surviving recipient T cells and thymic progenitors.

Unique molecular identifiers were incorporated during preparation of the TCRbeta library. TCRdb re-called the PCR reads with MiXCR, one entry per CDR3 protein. This table has about 580,000 distinct CDR3 sequences, roughly 30% appearing once. There are a few counts of this clonotype. Its target is unknown. The CDR3 has 15 amino acids. Trimming removed 1 base from V and 5 bases from J; junction bases left unmatched: 8. Germline V lookup: CDR1 LNHNV, CDR2 YYDKDF (reference sequence). The V gene is TRBV15, the J gene TRBJ2-7, with TRBD1 matching over 7 bases. The clonotype originates from a boy under two years old with Wiskott-Aldrich syndrome, due to receive a stem cell transplant. The sequencing here drew on PBMCs, taken before TCRalphabeta/CD19-depleted stem cell transplant. The CDR3 coding sequence is TGTGCCACCAGCAGAGCGATACAGGGGTTTAACGAGCAGTACTTC. Its protein is CATSRAIQGFNEQYF. Filled out from reference TRBV15 and TRBJ2-7, the complete variable domain reads DAMVIQNPRYQVTQFGKPVTLSCSQTLNHNVMYWYQQKSSQAPKLLFHYYDKDFNNEADTPDNFQSRRPNTSFCFLDIRSPGLGDTAMYLCATSRAIQGFNEQYFGPGTRLTVT.